These T cell receptor beta chains were read from a single sample in a study of blood T cells in healthy people across ages. From the 5' RACE reads, TCRdb called clonotypes with MiXCR, one entry per CDR3 protein. The data contain 1.4 million or so distinct CDR3 sequences, about 45% of them seen just once; the ten biggest clones take up about 4.1%. Sequenced material: blood. The receptors derive from a woman aged 18-30 years in good health. Both conserved end residues are part of each CDR3. The D gene is left open where the match is weak. The size field is filled for only some rows; it gives once, few, many or a size class.

size: .
D: .
J: TRBJ2-1
V: TRBV21-1
DNA: TGTGCCAGCAGCAAATACAAGGGCTCCCAAGAGACCCAGTTCTTC
CDR3: CASSKYKGSQETQFF

size: .
D: .
J: TRBJ1-2
V: TRBV20-1
DNA: TGCAGTGCTAGAAGCCTAGGGGTGGGAAAAGGCTACACCTTC
CDR3: CSARSLGVGKGYTF

size: .
D: TRBD2
J: TRBJ2-3
V: TRBV27
DNA: TGTGCCAGCAGTCCACTAGCGGGTTATACCTCAGGAGATACGCAGTATTTT
CDR3: CASSPLAGYTSGDTQYF

size: .
D: .
J: TRBJ1-5
V: TRBV12-3/TRBV12-4
DNA: TGTGCCAGCACCAGGACAGCTAGCAATCGGCCCCAGCATTTT
CDR3: CASTRTASNRPQHF

size: few
D: .
J: TRBJ2-3
V: TRBV27
DNA: TGTGCCAGCAGTTTTCGGGTCACAGATACGCAGTATTTT
CDR3: CASSFRVTDTQYF

size: few
D: TRBD2
J: TRBJ2-5
V: TRBV27
DNA: TGTGCCAGCAGTTTAAACCCCAGCGGGAGGGGGGAGACCCAGTACTTC
CDR3: CASSLNPSGRGETQYF

size: .
D: .
J: TRBJ2-3
V: TRBV7-2
DNA: TGTGCCAGCAGCTTAGTCACATCAGATACGCAGTATTTT
CDR3: CASSLVTSDTQYF

size: .
D: .
J: TRBJ1-2
V: TRBV12-3/TRBV12-4
DNA: TGTGCCAGCACCTCCCCCCAGGTTTCTGTTTTCTATGGCTACACCTTC
CDR3: CASTSPQVSVFYGYTF

size: .
D: .
J: TRBJ1-1
V: TRBV5-1
DNA: TGCGCCAGCAGCTCGGCCAATGGATACACTGAAGCTTTCTTT
CDR3: CASSSANGYTEAFF

size: .
D: .
J: TRBJ2-3
V: TRBV7-2
DNA: TGTGCCAGCAGCTTAGGGATGAAGGATACGCAGTATTTT
CDR3: CASSLGMKDTQYF

size: .
D: .
J: TRBJ2-3
V: TRBV20-1
DNA: TGCAGTGCTGGACAAGCGGATTCCGCCACAGATACGCAGTATTTT
CDR3: CSAGQADSATDTQYF

size: .
D: .
J: TRBJ1-6
V: TRBV30
DNA: TGTGCCTGGAGCGAGGGTTTGGGGACTAATTCACCCCTCCACTTT
CDR3: CAWSEGLGTNSPLHF

size: .
D: .
J: TRBJ2-5
V: TRBV6-2/TRBV6-3
DNA: TGTGCCAGCAGTAACGGGGGGACCCAGTACTTC
CDR3: CASSNGGTQYF

size: .
D: .
J: TRBJ2-3
V: TRBV6-2/TRBV6-3
DNA: TGTGCCAGCAATCCACAGGGTTCAGATACGCAGTATTTT
CDR3: CASNPQGSDTQYF

size: .
D: .
J: TRBJ1-2
V: TRBV20-1
DNA: TGCAGTGCTAGAGATATGGAACATTCTAACTATGGCTACACCTTC
CDR3: CSARDMEHSNYGYTF

size: .
D: TRBD2
J: TRBJ2-3
V: TRBV6-4
DNA: TGTGCCAGCAGTGACTCCTCGGGACTAGCGGGGGGGCCAGATACGCAGTATTTT
CDR3: CASSDSSGLAGGPDTQYF

size: few
D: .
J: TRBJ2-6
V: TRBV7-2
DNA: TGTGCCAGCAGCTTAGGAATATCTACCAACGTCCTGACTTTC
CDR3: CASSLGISTNVLTF

size: once
D: .
J: TRBJ2-7
V: TRBV7-6
DNA: TGTGCCAGCAGCAAGAACGGGGTAACCTCCTACGAGCAGTACTTC
CDR3: CASSKNGVTSYEQYF

size: once
D: .
J: TRBJ1-6
V: TRBV7-9
DNA: TGTGCCAGCTCTCCCCAGTCCACAGGGTCCTATTCACCCCTCCACTTT
CDR3: CASSPQSTGSYSPLHF

size: .
D: .
J: TRBJ2-1
V: TRBV6-5
DNA: TGTGCCAGCAGTTATCGTGGGGGGCCCCCCGGCAGTGAGCAGTTCTTC
CDR3: CASSYRGGPPGSEQFF

size: .
D: .
J: TRBJ2-5
V: TRBV4-1
DNA: TGCGCCAGCAGCGACAAACGTCGGGGTCCCTACGATGAGCAGTACTTC
CDR3: CASSDKRRGPYDEQYF

size: .
D: TRBD2
J: TRBJ2-1
V: TRBV7-2
DNA: TGTGCCAGCAGCTTCCGGACTAGCGGTTTTGGCTACAATGAGCAGTTCTTC
CDR3: CASSFRTSGFGYNEQFF

size: .
D: TRBD1
J: TRBJ1-5
V: TRBV20-1
DNA: TGCAGTGCCCACAGGGGACAGGGGGCGCGGCAGCCCCAGCATTTT
CDR3: CSAHRGQGARQPQHF

size: .
D: TRBD1
J: TRBJ2-7
V: TRBV5-1
DNA: TGCGCCAGCAGGGCCGCCGGGACAGGGGGTCTCGAGCAGTACTTC
CDR3: CASRAAGTGGLEQYF

size: .
D: TRBD1
J: TRBJ1-1
V: TRBV6-6
DNA: TGTGCCAGCAGTTATGGAGGGGGACAGATTAGAACTGAAGCTTTCTTT
CDR3: CASSYGGGQIRTEAFF

size: .
D: .
J: TRBJ2-7
V: TRBV18
DNA: TGTGCCAGCTCACCTCCGGGACTCCTCTCCTACGAGCAGTACTTC
CDR3: CASSPPGLLSYEQYF

size: once
D: TRBD2
J: TRBJ2-4
V: TRBV3-1
DNA: TGTGCCGGCAGCCTCGTAGCGGGAGTTGAAAACATTCAGTACTTC
CDR3: CAGSLVAGVENIQYF

size: few
D: .
J: TRBJ1-5
V: TRBV20-1
DNA: TGCAGTGCTAGTCTGGCAGGCAATCAGCCCCAGCATTTT
CDR3: CSASLAGNQPQHF

size: once
D: .
J: TRBJ1-1
V: TRBV4-2
DNA: TGTGCCAGCAGCCAAGATAGGGCCGGGACGGTGAACACTGAAGCTTTCTTT
CDR3: CASSQDRAGTVNTEAFF

size: .
D: TRBD2
J: TRBJ2-7
V: TRBV28
DNA: TGTACCAGCAAGCGGGACGAACTATCCTACAATGAGCAGTACTTC
CDR3: CTSKRDELSYNEQYF

size: few
D: TRBD2
J: TRBJ2-1
V: TRBV7-2
DNA: TGTGCCAGCAGCTTAGTGGGGACCCCGGGGGGGAATGAGCAGTTCTTC
CDR3: CASSLVGTPGGNEQFF

size: .
D: TRBD2
J: TRBJ2-3
V: TRBV6-5
DNA: TGTGCCAGCAGTTCTTCTTTAGCGGGAGGCACAGATACGCAGTATTTT
CDR3: CASSSSLAGGTDTQYF

size: .
D: .
J: TRBJ1-1
V: TRBV29-1
DNA: TGCAGCGTTGAACCGCGGCATACCCCTGAAGCTTTCTTT
CDR3: CSVEPRHTPEAFF

size: .
D: .
J: TRBJ1-6
V: TRBV10-3
DNA: TGTGCCATCAGTGAGTCGACATCTTCACCCCTCCACTTT
CDR3: CAISESTSSPLHF

size: once
D: TRBD1
J: TRBJ2-3
V: TRBV7-8
DNA: TGTGCCAGCAGACAAGGGACAGGGCTACGGTCAGATACGCAGTATTTT
CDR3: CASRQGTGLRSDTQYF

size: few
D: TRBD1
J: TRBJ1-2
V: TRBV29-1
DNA: TGCAGCGTTGGAGGGGGCGCGAGCTATGGCTACACCTTC
CDR3: CSVGGGASYGYTF

size: .
D: TRBD2
J: TRBJ2-7
V: TRBV11-2
DNA: TGTGCCAGCAGCTTAGCAGACCTAGCGGGGACATTCTACGAGCAGTACTTC
CDR3: CASSLADLAGTFYEQYF

size: few
D: .
J: TRBJ2-3
V: TRBV20-1
DNA: TGCAGTGGAAAGGGGCCAAGCGGTGTAGATACGCAGTATTTT
CDR3: CSGKGPSGVDTQYF

size: .
D: TRBD2
J: TRBJ2-3
V: TRBV6-2/TRBV6-3
DNA: TGTGCCAGCAGTTACGGGTGCGGCGGGAGGAGAACAGATACGCAGTATTTT
CDR3: CASSYGCGGRRTDTQYF

size: .
D: .
J: TRBJ2-2
V: TRBV29-1
DNA: TGCAGCGTTGAGGTAGCGGTAAACACCGGGGAGCTGTTTTTT
CDR3: CSVEVAVNTGELFF

size: .
D: .
J: TRBJ2-3
V: TRBV4-1
DNA: TGCGCCAGCAGCCAAGTCCATAGGGACGGAGATACGCAGTATTTT
CDR3: CASSQVHRDGDTQYF

size: few
D: TRBD2
J: TRBJ2-1
V: TRBV5-1
DNA: TGCGCCAGCAACGGACTAGCCTCCTACAATGAGCAGTTCTTC
CDR3: CASNGLASYNEQFF

size: .
D: .
J: TRBJ2-7
V: TRBV25-1
DNA: TGTGCCAGCAGTGAATCAGGAGACCTTAAGGAGCAGTACTTC
CDR3: CASSESGDLKEQYF

size: few
D: TRBD2
J: TRBJ2-3
V: TRBV28
DNA: TGTGCCAGCAGGGCGGGAGGCACGCAGTATTTT
CDR3: CASRAGGTQYF

size: .
D: TRBD2
J: TRBJ2-3
V: TRBV10-3
DNA: TGTGCCATCAGTGATACGACTAGCGGACGCACAGATACGCAGTATTTT
CDR3: CAISDTTSGRTDTQYF

size: .
D: .
J: TRBJ1-2
V: TRBV20-1
DNA: TGCAGTGCTAAGGGACGGTTCTATGGCTACACCTTC
CDR3: CSAKGRFYGYTF

size: .
D: .
J: TRBJ1-2
V: TRBV6-2/TRBV6-3
DNA: TGTGCCAGCAGTTATCTCCTAGCCGGGAGGACGAACTATGGCTACACCTTC
CDR3: CASSYLLAGRTNYGYTF

size: many
D: .
J: TRBJ1-2
V: TRBV4-3
DNA: TGCGCCAGCAGCCAAGATTGGGCGAACTATGGCTACACCTTC
CDR3: CASSQDWANYGYTF

size: .
D: TRBD2
J: TRBJ2-1
V: TRBV7-3
DNA: TGTGCCAGCAGCTTAACGGGACTAGCCCACAATGAGCAGTTCTTC
CDR3: CASSLTGLAHNEQFF

size: .
D: .
J: TRBJ1-1
V: TRBV28
DNA: TGTGCCAGCAATCAGAACACTGAAGCTTTCTTT
CDR3: CASNQNTEAFF

size: .
D: .
J: TRBJ1-2
V: TRBV6-1
DNA: TGTGCCAGCAGTGAAGGGACAGACCTCGACTACACCTTC
CDR3: CASSEGTDLDYTF

size: .
D: TRBD2
J: TRBJ2-2
V: TRBV28
DNA: TGTGCCAGCAGTCCTCTGGCGGGAGCACGGGGCACCGGGGAGCTGTTTTTT
CDR3: CASSPLAGARGTGELFF

size: few
D: TRBD1
J: TRBJ1-1
V: TRBV12-3/TRBV12-4
DNA: TGTGCCAGCAGCCCACTTGAAGGGGGCGGTGGGAACACTGAAGCTTTCTTT
CDR3: CASSPLEGGGGNTEAFF